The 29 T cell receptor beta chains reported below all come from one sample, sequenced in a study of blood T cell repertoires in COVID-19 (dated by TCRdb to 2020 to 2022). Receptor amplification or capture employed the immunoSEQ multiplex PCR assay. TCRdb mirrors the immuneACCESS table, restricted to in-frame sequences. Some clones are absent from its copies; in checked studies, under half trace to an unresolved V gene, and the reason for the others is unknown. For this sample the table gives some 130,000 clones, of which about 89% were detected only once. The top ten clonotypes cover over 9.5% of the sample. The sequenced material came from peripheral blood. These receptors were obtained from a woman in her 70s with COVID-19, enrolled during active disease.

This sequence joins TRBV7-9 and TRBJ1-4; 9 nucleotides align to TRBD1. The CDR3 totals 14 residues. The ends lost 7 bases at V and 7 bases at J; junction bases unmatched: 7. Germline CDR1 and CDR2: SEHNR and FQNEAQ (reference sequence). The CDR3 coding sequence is TGTGCCAGCACCCGCGGGACAGGGAGTGAAAAACTGTTTTTT. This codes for CASTRGTGSEKLFF.

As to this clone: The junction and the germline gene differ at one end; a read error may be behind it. CDR3 protein: CASGQGPHPDF. Here the CDR3 DNA reads TGTGCCAGCGGACAGGGGCCCCACCCCGACTTC. The V gene is TRBV28, the J gene TRBJ2-7; 9 nucleotides match TRBD1. This CDR3 contains 11 residues. The germline gives CDR1 MDHEN, CDR2 SYDVKM.

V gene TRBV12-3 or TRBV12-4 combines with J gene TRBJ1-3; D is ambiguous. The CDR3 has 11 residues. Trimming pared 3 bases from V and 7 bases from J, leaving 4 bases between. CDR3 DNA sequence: TGTGCCAGCAGTTTCTCGAACACCATATATTTT. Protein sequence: CASSFSNTIYF.

CDR3 nucleotide sequence: TGTGCCAGCAGACCCGGGATTAGCAATCAGCCCCAGCATTTT. This sequence encodes CASRPGISNQPQHF. V gene TRBV6-5 combines with J gene TRBJ1-5; D unresolved. CDR1 is MNHEY and CDR2 is SVGAGI in the germline V gene. Trimming left V 6 bases short and J 0 bases short, with 9 bases between. This CDR3 has 14 amino acids.

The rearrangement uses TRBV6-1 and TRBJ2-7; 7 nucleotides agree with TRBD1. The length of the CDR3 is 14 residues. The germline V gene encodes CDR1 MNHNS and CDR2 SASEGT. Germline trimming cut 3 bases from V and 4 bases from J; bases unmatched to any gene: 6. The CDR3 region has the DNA TGTGCCAGCAGTGAGACAGGGACAGTTTACGAGCAGTACTTC. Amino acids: CASSETGTVYEQYF.

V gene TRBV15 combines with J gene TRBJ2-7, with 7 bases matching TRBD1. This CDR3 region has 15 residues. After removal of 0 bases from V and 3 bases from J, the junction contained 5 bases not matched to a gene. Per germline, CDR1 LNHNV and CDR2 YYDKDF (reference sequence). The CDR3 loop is CATSRDEGAHYEQYF. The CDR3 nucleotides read TGTGCCACCAGCAGAGATGAGGGGGCCCACTACGAGCAGTACTTC.

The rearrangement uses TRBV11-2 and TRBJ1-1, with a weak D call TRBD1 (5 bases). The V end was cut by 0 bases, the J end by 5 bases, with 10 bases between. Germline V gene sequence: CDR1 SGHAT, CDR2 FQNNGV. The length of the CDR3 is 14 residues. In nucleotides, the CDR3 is TGTGCCAGCAGCTTAGACAGGGTTGTGACTGAAGCTTTCTTT. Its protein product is CASSLDRVVTEAFF.

As DNA, the CDR3 is TGTGCCAGCAGCTTAAGGCAGGCTAACTATGGCTACACCTTC. It is translated as CASSLRQANYGYTF. The chain uses TRBV7-2 and TRBJ1-2; D not certain. Germline V gene sequence: CDR1 SGHTA, CDR2 FQGNSA. The CDR3 runs to 14 residues. Trimming left V 2 bases short and J 0 bases short, with 7 bases between.

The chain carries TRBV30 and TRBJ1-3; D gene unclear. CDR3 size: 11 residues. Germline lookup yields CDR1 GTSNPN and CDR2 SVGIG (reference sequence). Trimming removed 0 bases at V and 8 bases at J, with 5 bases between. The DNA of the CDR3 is TGTGCCTGGAGTGTGGAGCACACCATATATTTT. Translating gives CAWSVEHTIYF.

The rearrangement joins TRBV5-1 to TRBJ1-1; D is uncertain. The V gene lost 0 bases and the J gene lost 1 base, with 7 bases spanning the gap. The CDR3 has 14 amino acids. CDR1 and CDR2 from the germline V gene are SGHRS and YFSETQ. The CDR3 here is CASSLGGRNTEAFF. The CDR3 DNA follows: TGCGCCAGCAGCTTGGGAGGGAGGAACACTGAAGCTTTCTTT.

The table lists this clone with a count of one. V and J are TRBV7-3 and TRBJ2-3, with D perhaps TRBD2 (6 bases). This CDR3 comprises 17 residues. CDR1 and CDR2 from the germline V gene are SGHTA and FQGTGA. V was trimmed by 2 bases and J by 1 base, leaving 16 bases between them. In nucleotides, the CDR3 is TGTGCCAGCAGCTTATTAGGTGGGCGGGGTGGCACAGATACGCAGTATTTT. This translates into CASSLLGGRGGTDTQYF.

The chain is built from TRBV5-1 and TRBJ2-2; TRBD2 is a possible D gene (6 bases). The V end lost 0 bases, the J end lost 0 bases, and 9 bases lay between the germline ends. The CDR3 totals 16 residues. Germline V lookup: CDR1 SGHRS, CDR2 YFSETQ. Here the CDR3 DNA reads TGCGCCAGCAGCTTGGCCGGGGGATCGAACACCGGGGAGCTGTTTTTT. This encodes CASSLAGGSNTGELFF.

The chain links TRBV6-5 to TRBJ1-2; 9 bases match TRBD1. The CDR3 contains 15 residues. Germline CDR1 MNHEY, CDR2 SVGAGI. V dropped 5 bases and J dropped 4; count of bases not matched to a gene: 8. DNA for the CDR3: TGTGCCAGCAGTAACGGACAGGGGAATACCTATGGCTACACCTTC. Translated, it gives CASSNGQGNTYGYTF.

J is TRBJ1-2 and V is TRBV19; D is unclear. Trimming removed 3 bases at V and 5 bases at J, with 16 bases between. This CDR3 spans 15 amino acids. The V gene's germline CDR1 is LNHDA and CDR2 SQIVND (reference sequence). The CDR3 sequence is CASSIGTVGQYGYTF. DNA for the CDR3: TGTGCCAGTAGTATTGGCACGGTGGGCCAGTATGGCTACACCTTC.

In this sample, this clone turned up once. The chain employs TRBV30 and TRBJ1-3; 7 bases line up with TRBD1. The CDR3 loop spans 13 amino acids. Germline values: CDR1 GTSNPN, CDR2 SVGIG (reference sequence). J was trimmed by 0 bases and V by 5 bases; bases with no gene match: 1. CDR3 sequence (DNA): TGTGCCTGGGGGACAGTCTCTGGAAACACCATATATTTT. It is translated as CAWGTVSGNTIYF.

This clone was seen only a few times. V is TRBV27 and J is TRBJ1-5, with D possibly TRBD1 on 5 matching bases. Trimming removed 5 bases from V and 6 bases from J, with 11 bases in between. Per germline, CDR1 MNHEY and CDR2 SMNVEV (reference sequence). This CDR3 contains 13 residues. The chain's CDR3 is CASSLDKGQPQHF. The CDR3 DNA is TGTGCCAGCAGTCTGGACAAGGGTCAGCCCCAGCATTTT.

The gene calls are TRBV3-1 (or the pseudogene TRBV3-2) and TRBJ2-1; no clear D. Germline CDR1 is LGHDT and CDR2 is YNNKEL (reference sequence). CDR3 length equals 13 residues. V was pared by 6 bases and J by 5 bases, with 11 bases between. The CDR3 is CASRHPGHNEQFF. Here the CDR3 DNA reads TGTGCCAGCAGACACCCTGGGCACAATGAGCAGTTCTTC.

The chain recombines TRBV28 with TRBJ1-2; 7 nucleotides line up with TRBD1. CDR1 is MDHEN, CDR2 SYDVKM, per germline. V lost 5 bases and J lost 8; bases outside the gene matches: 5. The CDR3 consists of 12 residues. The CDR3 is CASSTNRGGYTF. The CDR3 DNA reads TGTGCCAGCAGTACGAACAGGGGAGGCTACACCTTC.

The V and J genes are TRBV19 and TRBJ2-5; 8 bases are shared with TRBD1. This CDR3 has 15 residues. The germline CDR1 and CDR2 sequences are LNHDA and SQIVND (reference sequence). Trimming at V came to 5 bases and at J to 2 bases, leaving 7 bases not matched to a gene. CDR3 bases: TGTGCCAGTAGTGGCAGGGGGCAAGCTCAAGAGACCCAGTACTTC. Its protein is CASSGRGQAQETQYF. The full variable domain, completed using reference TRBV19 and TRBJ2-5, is DGGITQSPKYLFRKEGQNVTLSCEQNLNHDAMYWYRQDPGQGLRLIYYSQIVNDFQKGDIAEGYSVSREKKESFPLTVTSAQKNPTAFYLCASSGRGQAQETQYFGPGTRLLVL.

DNA for the CDR3: TGTGCCAGCAGTGGGGAGGAATCCAACTACGAGCAGTACTTC. Protein product: CASSGEESNYEQYF. The chain recombines TRBV2 with TRBJ2-7; a possible D gene is TRBD2 (6 bases). The germline CDR1 and CDR2 sequences are SNHLY and FYNNEI. The V end lost 4 bases, the J end lost 3 bases, and 13 bases lay between the germline ends. The CDR3 runs 14 residues.

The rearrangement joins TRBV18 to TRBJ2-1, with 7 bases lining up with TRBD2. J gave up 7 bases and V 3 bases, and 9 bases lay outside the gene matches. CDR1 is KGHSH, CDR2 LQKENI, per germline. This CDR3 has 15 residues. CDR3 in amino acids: CASSPVRLAVNEQFF. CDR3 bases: TGTGCCAGCTCACCGGTTCGCCTAGCGGTAAATGAGCAGTTCTTC.

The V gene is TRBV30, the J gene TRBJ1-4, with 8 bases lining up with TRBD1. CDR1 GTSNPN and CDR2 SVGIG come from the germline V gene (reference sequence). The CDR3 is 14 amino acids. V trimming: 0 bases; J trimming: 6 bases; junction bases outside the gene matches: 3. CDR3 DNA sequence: TGTGCCTGGAGTGTGGGGACAGGCGATGAAAAACTGTTTTTT. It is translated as CAWSVGTGDEKLFF.

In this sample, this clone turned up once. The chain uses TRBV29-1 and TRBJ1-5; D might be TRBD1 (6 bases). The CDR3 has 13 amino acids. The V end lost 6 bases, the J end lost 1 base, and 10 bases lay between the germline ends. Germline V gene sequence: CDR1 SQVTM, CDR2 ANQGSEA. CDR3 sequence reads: CSVQGESNQPQHF. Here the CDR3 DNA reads TGCAGCGTACAGGGTGAAAGCAATCAGCCCCAGCATTTT. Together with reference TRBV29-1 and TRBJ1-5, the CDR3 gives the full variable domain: SAVISQKPSRDICQRGTSLTIQCQVDSQVTMMFWYRQQPGQSLTLIATANQGSEATYESGFVIDKFPISRPNLTFSTLTVSNMSPEDSSIYLCSVQGESNQPQHFGDGTRLSIL.

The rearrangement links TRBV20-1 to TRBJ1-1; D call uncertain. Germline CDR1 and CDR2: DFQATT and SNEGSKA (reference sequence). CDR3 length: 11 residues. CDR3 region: CRTTRNTEAFF. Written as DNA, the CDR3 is TGCAGGACGACAAGGAACACTGAAGCTTTCTTT.

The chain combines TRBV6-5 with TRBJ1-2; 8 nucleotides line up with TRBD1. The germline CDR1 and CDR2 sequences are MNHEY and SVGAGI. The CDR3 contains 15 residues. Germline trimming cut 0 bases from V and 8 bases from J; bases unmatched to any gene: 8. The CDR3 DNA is TGTGCCAGCAGTTACTCCCTGGACAGGGTGGTAGGCTACACCTTC. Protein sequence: CASSYSLDRVVGYTF.

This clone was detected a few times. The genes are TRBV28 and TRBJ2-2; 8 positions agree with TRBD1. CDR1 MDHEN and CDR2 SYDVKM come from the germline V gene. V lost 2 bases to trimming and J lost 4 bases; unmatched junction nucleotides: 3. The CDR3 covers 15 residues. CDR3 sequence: CASSLRTGPTGELFF. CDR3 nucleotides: TGTGCCAGCAGTTTAAGGACAGGGCCCACCGGGGAGCTGTTTTTT.

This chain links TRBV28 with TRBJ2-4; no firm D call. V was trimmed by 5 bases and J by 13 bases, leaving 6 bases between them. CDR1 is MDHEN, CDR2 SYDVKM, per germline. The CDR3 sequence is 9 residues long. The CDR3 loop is CASSPRQYF. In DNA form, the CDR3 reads TGTGCCAGCAGTCCCAGACAGTACTTC.

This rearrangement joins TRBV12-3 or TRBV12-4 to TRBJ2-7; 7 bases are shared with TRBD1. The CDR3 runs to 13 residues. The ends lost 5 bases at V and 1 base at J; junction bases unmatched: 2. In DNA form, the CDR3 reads TGTGCCAGCAGTCGGGACAGTTCCTACGAGCAGTACTTC. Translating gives CASSRDSSYEQYF.

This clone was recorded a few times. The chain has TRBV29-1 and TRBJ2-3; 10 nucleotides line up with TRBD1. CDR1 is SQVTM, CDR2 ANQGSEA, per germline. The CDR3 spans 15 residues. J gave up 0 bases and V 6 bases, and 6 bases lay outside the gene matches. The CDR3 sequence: CSVARTGGSTDTQYF. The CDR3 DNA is TGCAGCGTAGCTCGGACAGGGGGGAGCACAGATACGCAGTATTTT.